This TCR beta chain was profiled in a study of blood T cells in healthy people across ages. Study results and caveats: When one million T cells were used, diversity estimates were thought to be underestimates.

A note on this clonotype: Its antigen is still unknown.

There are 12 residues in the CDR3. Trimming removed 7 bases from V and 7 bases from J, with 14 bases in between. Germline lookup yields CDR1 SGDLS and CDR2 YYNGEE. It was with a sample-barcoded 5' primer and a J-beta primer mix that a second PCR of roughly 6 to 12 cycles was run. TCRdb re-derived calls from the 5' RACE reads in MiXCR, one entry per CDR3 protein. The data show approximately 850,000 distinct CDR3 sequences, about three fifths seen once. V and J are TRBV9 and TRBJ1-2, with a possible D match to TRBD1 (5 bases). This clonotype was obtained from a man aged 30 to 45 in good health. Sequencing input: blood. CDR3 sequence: CASGGQSGGYTF. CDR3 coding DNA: TGTGCCAGCGGAGGACAATCGGGTGGCTACACCTTC. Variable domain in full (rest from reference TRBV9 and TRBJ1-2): DSGVTQTPKHLITATGQRVTLRCSPRSGDLSVYWYQQSLDQGLQFLIQYYNGEERAKGNILERFSAQQFPDLHSELNLSSLELGDSALYFCASGGQSGGYTFGSGTRLTVV.